These 26 T cell receptor beta chains share one sample of origin, sequenced in a study of persistence of HIV-infected CD4 T cells. The libraries were made with immunoSEQ version 4 in survey mode. Using immunoSEQ multiplex PCR, the repertoire was profiled, and TCRdb retains in-frame clones only, with some absent. The sample includes roughly 30,000 clones, roughly three quarters of them seen just once. Cells were stimulated with CMV-infected fibroblast lysates at approximately 10 ug/mL. CD40L/CD69 double-negative CD45RO-high memory CD4+ T cells were collected. No antigen has been assigned to these receptors. The starting material was CD4+ T cells sorted from PBMCs after 18-hour stimulation, obtained from a patient who received antiretroviral therapy. Receptor source: an adult woman with HIV who was CMV-seropositive.

The CDR3 is CASSYSDEKLFF. The CDR3 nucleotides read TGTGCCAGCAGTTACTCAGATGAAAAACTGTTTTTT. J is TRBJ1-4 and V is TRBV6-5, with D uncertain. In germline, CDR1 is MNHEY, CDR2 SVGAGI. The CDR3 is 12 residues long. Trimming took 0 bases from V and 6 from J, leaving 2 bases between them.

The J gene is TRBJ1-1, the V gene TRBV25-1, with D maybe TRBD1 (5 bases). The CDR3 runs 11 residues. CDR1 MGHDK and CDR2 SYGVNS come from the germline V gene. V was cut by 3 bases and J by 11 bases, with 10 bases left in between. The DNA of the CDR3 is TGTGCCAGCAGTGAGGTAGGGGAGGCTTTCTTT. Translated, it gives CASSEVGEAFF.

The chain is built from TRBV25-1 and TRBJ1-3; D possibly corresponds to TRBD1 (5 bases). The CDR3 is made up of 14 amino acids. Germline CDR1 reads MGHDK; CDR2 reads SYGVNS. V was cut by 9 bases and J by 0 bases, with 12 bases left in between. The CDR3 reads CASGAGPSGNTIYF. CDR3 DNA: TGTGCCAGTGGGGCAGGGCCCTCTGGAAACACCATATATTTT.

The gene calls are TRBV12-3 or TRBV12-4 and TRBJ2-1; D might be TRBD1 (5 bases). The CDR3 covers 11 residues. V lost 3 bases, J lost 12 bases, and 9 bases lay in between. The CDR3 loop is CASSFGRAQFF. CDR3 bases: TGTGCCAGCAGTTTTGGCAGGGCGCAGTTCTTC.

The gene calls are TRBV5-4 and TRBJ1-2; D is unresolved. V shed 0 bases and J shed 12 bases, with 21 bases lying between them. The germline V gene encodes CDR1 SGHNT and CDR2 YYREEE (reference sequence). This CDR3 spans 15 amino acids. The DNA of the CDR3 is TGTGCCAGCAGCTTGGGGTTAGAGGGTTCAGGTGGAAACACCTTC. It is translated as CASSLGLEGSGGNTF.

Here the CDR3 reads CASAAGANEKLFF. Here the CDR3 DNA reads TGTGCCAGCGCAGCAGGGGCTAATGAAAAACTGTTTTTT. This sequence joins TRBV5-4 and TRBJ1-4, with D tentatively TRBD1 (6 bases). The V gene lost 7 bases and the J gene lost 3 bases, with 10 bases spanning the gap. The germline CDR1 and CDR2 sequences are SGHNT and YYREEE (reference sequence). The CDR3 is 13 residues long.

This clone was detected once. The genes are TRBV7-9 and TRBJ2-5, with D possibly called TRBD1 or TRBD2 (6 bases each). V was clipped by 8 bases and J by 2 bases, with 15 bases between them. CDR3 length: 14 amino acids. Germline CDR1 SEHNR, CDR2 FQNEAQ (reference sequence). The CDR3 sequence: CASHPGGGQETQYF. The CDR3 region has the DNA TGTGCCAGCCACCCCGGAGGGGGGCAAGAGACCCAGTACTTC. Variable domain in full (rest from reference TRBV7-9 and TRBJ2-5): DTGVSQNPRHKITKRGQNVTFRCDPISEHNRLYWYRQTLGQGPEFLTYFQNEAQLEKSRLLSDRFSAERPKGSFSTLEIQRTEQGDSAMYLCASHPGGGQETQYFGPGTRLLVL.

The V and J genes are TRBV9 and TRBJ2-7; TRBD2 agrees at 14 bases. J gave up 7 bases and V 0 bases, and 3 bases lay outside the gene matches. The CDR3 spans 15 residues. CDR1 is SGDLS, CDR2 YYNGEE, per germline. The CDR3 nucleotides are TGTGCCAGCAGCGTAGCAGGACTAGCGGGGGGTGAGCAGTACTTC. It codes for CASSVAGLAGGEQYF.

The V gene is TRBV7-3, the J gene TRBJ2-7; the D is unclear. Trimming pared 5 bases from V and 7 bases from J, leaving 18 bases between. This CDR3 comprises 14 residues. Germline V lookup: CDR1 SGHTA, CDR2 FQGTGA. As DNA, the CDR3 is TGTGCCAGCAGCCGCCCATCGGGCCCATCGGAGCAGTACTTC. It codes for CASSRPSGPSEQYF.

V is TRBV2 and J is TRBJ1-2; D call uncertain. The CDR3 has 13 residues. The germline V gene encodes CDR1 SNHLY and CDR2 FYNNEI. Deletions cut 6 bases from V and 3 bases from J, with 11 bases between. The CDR3 DNA reads TGTGCCAGCAGCTTCCGACTCGACTATGGCTACACCTTC. Translation gives CASSFRLDYGYTF.

This clone occurred a few times. The chain is built from TRBV19 and TRBJ1-1, with 7 bases lining up with TRBD1. Germline V gene data show CDR1 as LNHDA and CDR2 as SQIVND (reference sequence). The CDR3 covers 15 residues. The ends lost 7 bases at V and 5 bases at J; junction bases unmatched: 13. CDR3 loop: CASTPGGQRGTEAFF. CDR3 nucleotides: TGTGCCAGTACCCCAGGGGGACAGAGGGGAACTGAAGCTTTCTTT. Supplemented by reference TRBV19 and TRBJ1-1, the full variable domain reads DGGITQSPKYLFRKEGQNVTLSCEQNLNHDAMYWYRQDPGQGLRLIYYSQIVNDFQKGDIAEGYSVSREKKESFPLTVTSAQKNPTAFYLCASTPGGQRGTEAFFGQGTRLTVV.

The chain uses TRBV30 and TRBJ2-7; 10 nucleotides align to TRBD1. The CDR3 is made up of 15 amino acids. V dropped 0 bases and J dropped 7; count of bases not matched to a gene: 9. Germline V gene data show CDR1 as GTSNPN and CDR2 as SVGIG (reference sequence). The CDR3 bases are TGTGCCTGGAGTGTAGACAGGGGGCCTCCTGGGGAGCAGTACTTC. Its protein product is CAWSVDRGPPGEQYF.

The chain has TRBV7-9 and TRBJ2-3; TRBD2 matches 9 bases. The CDR3 spans 14 residues. CDR1 is SEHNR and CDR2 is FQNEAQ in the germline V gene (reference sequence). J lost 5 bases, V lost 5 bases, and 5 bases had no gene match. CDR3 sequence (DNA): TGTGCCAGCAGCCTTAGCGGGGGAAAAGATACGCAGTATTTT. Translated: CASSLSGGKDTQYF.

The CDR3 DNA reads as TGTGCCAGCAGCCGAGGGTCGAATTATATTAGCAATCAGCCCCAGCATTTT. Translation gives CASSRGSNYISNQPQHF. The chain joins TRBV7-8 to TRBJ1-5; D ambiguous. V shed 5 bases and J shed 0 bases, with 17 bases lying between them. The CDR3 is made up of 17 amino acids. Germline CDR1 SGHVS, CDR2 FQNEAQ.

The chain employs TRBV3-1 (or the pseudogene TRBV3-2) and TRBJ1-2; D gene ambiguous. Germline V gene data show CDR1 as LGHDT and CDR2 as YNNKEL (reference sequence). The CDR3 is 16 amino acids. The V and J ends lost 0 bases and 2 bases respectively, with 13 bases between them. DNA for the CDR3: TGTGCCAGCAGCCAAGATCCTACAGCAATAAACTATGGCTACACCTTC. Translating gives CASSQDPTAINYGYTF.

This clone was recorded only once. This chain joins TRBV5-5 and TRBJ2-3; D possibly corresponds to TRBD1 (5 bases). Germline-derived CDR1 and CDR2 are SGHKS and YYEKEE (reference sequence). This CDR3 comprises 15 residues. The V end was cut by 0 bases, the J end by 2 bases, with 10 bases between. The CDR3 loop reads CASSLDGQLTDTQYF. The CDR3 DNA reads as TGTGCCAGCAGCTTGGACGGACAACTCACAGATACGCAGTATTTT.

This clone is termed medium-sized (0.01 to 0.1%). The V call is TRBV7-6, the J call TRBJ1-2, with no clear D. Germline V gene data show CDR1 as SGHVS and CDR2 as FNYEAQ. The V gene lost 1 base and the J gene lost 2 bases, with 11 bases spanning the gap. The CDR3 runs 15 residues. CDR3 in DNA: TGTGCCAGCAGCTTAGATTCCGCGGTCAACTATGGCTACACCTTC. Protein: CASSLDSAVNYGYTF. Complete variable domain (other parts from reference TRBV7-6 and TRBJ1-2): GAGVSQSPRYKVTKRGQDVALRCDPISGHVSLYWYRQALGQGPEFLTYFNYEAQQDKSGLPNDRFSAERPEGSISTLTIQRTEQRDSAMYRCASSLDSAVNYGYTFGSGTRLTVV.

The rearrangement joins TRBV27 to TRBJ2-2; TRBD1 matches 7 bases. V was clipped by 3 bases and J by 4 bases; unmatched bases: 8. Germline V gene data show CDR1 as MNHEY and CDR2 as SMNVEV (reference sequence). This CDR3 contains 16 residues. This chain's CDR3 is CASSFVRGQGTGELFF. The CDR3 nucleotides read TGTGCCAGCAGTTTTGTTAGGGGGCAGGGCACCGGGGAGCTGTTTTTT.

The chain uses TRBV6-5 and TRBJ1-5, with D unresolved. Trimming stripped 8 bases from V and 0 bases from J, with 8 bases between. This CDR3 spans 13 amino acids. Germline-derived CDR1 and CDR2 are MNHEY and SVGAGI. The chain's CDR3 is CASQVHSNQPQHF. The DNA of the CDR3 is TGTGCCAGCCAAGTGCATAGCAATCAGCCCCAGCATTTT.

This rearrangement joins TRBV7-9 to TRBJ1-2; TRBD1 is a possible D gene (6 bases). This CDR3 region has 13 residues. V was pared by 5 bases and J by 1 base, with 8 bases between. From germline, CDR1 is SEHNR and CDR2 FQNEAQ (reference sequence). CDR3 bases: TGTGCCAGCAGCACGGACAGTAACTATGGCTACACCTTC. It codes for CASSTDSNYGYTF.

V gene TRBV6-5 combines with J gene TRBJ1-6, with D hard to call. Trimming took off 7 bases at V and 5 bases at J, with 15 bases between the two ends. This CDR3 is built from 15 residues. The germline gives CDR1 MNHEY, CDR2 SVGAGI. The CDR3 reads CASIANPAHNSPLHF. The DNA of the CDR3 is TGTGCCAGCATCGCAAATCCCGCACATAATTCACCCCTCCACTTT.

The sample holds a few counts of this clone. The gene calls are TRBV19 and TRBJ1-2; tentative D call: TRBD1 (5 bases). The V and J ends lost 4 bases and 8 bases respectively, with 11 bases between them. The germline gives CDR1 LNHDA, CDR2 SQIVND (reference sequence). The CDR3 extends over 12 amino acids. CDR3 nucleotides: TGTGCCAGTAGTAGGGACGATCGCGGCTACACCTTC. This encodes CASSRDDRGYTF. Full variable domain (remainder filled in from reference TRBV19 and TRBJ1-2): DGGITQSPKYLFRKEGQNVTLSCEQNLNHDAMYWYRQDPGQGLRLIYYSQIVNDFQKGDIAEGYSVSREKKESFPLTVTSAQKNPTAFYLCASSRDDRGYTFGSGTRLTVV.

The sample holds a few counts of this clone. The chain uses TRBV7-3 and TRBJ1-1, with D unclear. Trimming took 5 bases from V and 4 from J, leaving 11 bases between them. The CDR3 length is 13 residues. The germline V gene encodes CDR1 SGHTA and CDR2 FQGTGA. This CDR3 is CASSPRPGTEAFF. Written as DNA, the CDR3 is TGTGCCAGCAGCCCCCGACCTGGCACTGAAGCTTTCTTT.

The J gene is TRBJ1-2, the V gene TRBV2, with D possibly being TRBD1 (5 bases). V was cut by 7 bases and J by 7 bases, with 22 bases left in between. The CDR3 has 15 residues. Germline CDR1 and CDR2: SNHLY and FYNNEI. The CDR3 region is CASTLGTESRSGYTF. In nucleotides, the CDR3 is TGTGCCAGCACCTTAGGGACCGAATCTCGGAGTGGCTACACCTTC.

The rearrangement joins TRBV7-8 to TRBJ1-4, with a weak D call TRBD1 (6 bases). Looked up from germline, CDR1 is SGHVS and CDR2 is FQNEAQ. The germline V and J ends were trimmed by 3 bases and 6 bases, with 14 bases remaining between them. The CDR3 covers 15 residues. The CDR3 region has the DNA TGTGCCAGCAGCTTGACAGGTTCTTTATATGAAAAACTGTTTTTT. Translated, it gives CASSLTGSLYEKLFF.

A few counts support this clone. V and J are TRBV10-3 and TRBJ1-2; D call uncertain. V was trimmed by 0 bases and J by 2 bases, leaving 7 bases between them. CDR1 is ENHRY and CDR2 is SYGVKD in the germline V gene. CDR3 length: 14 amino acids. The CDR3 nucleotides read TGTGCCATCAGTGAGTCGTTCGGGAACTATGGCTACACCTTC. Amino acids: CAISESFGNYGYTF.